This TCR beta chain is from a study of early T cells in non-severe SARS-CoV-2 infection. Looking at the study overall: Sequencing input comprised bulk RNA from unsorted whole blood; chain pairing was not available. Study outcomes and limitations: VDJdb-based matching was biased toward anti-spike CD8 responses and missed private and CD4 specificities.

In the library, individual cDNA molecules carried attached unique molecular identifiers. In TCRdb, the 5' RACE reads were re-called with MiXCR into one record per CDR3 protein. The sample includes around 98,000 distinct CDR3 sequences, 11% of them seen just once. The sample holds many counts of this clonotype. Its specificity is not known. The CDR3 runs to 13 residues. V dropped 6 bases and J dropped 0 bases, with 8 bases sitting between them. The specimen was whole blood. The origin of this receptor is an adult who was a healthcare worker with PCR-confirmed SARS-CoV-2 infection or an uninfected control (not recorded which). The chain couples TRBV12-3 or TRBV12-4 to TRBJ1-1; no clear D gene. The CDR3 is CASRREMNTEAFF. The CDR3 bases are TGTGCCAGCAGGAGAGAAATGAACACTGAAGCTTTCTTT.